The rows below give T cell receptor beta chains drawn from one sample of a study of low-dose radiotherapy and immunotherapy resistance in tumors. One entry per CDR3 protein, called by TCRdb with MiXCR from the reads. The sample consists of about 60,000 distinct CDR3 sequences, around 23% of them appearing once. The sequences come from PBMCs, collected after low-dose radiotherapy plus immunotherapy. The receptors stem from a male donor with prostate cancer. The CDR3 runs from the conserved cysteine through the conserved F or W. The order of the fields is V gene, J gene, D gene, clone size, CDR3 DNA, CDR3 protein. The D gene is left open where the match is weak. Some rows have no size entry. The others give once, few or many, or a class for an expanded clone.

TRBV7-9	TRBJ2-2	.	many	TGTGCCAGCAGCTTAGTACAGGGAGGCACCGGGGAGCTGTTTTTT	CASSLVQGGTGELFF
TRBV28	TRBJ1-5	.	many	TGTGCCAGCAGTCGAGGGGGGACTCAGCCCCAGCATTTT	CASSRGGTQPQHF
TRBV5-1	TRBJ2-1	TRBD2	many	TGCGCCAGCAGCTTGGATAGCCTAGCGGGGGCCGAGCAGTTCTTC	CASSLDSLAGAEQFF
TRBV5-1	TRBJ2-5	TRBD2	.	TGCGCCAGCAGCCCAACCGGACTAGCTGCACAAGAGACCCAGTACTTC	CASSPTGLAAQETQYF
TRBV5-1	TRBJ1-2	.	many	TGCGCCAGCAGCTTGAACGAAAACTATGGCTACACCTTC	CASSLNENYGYTF
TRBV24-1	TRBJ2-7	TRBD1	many	TGTGCCACCAGTGATTTTAAACAGGGGTCAGGATACGAGCAGTACTTC	CATSDFKQGSGYEQYF
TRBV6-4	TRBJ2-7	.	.	TGTGCCATCAGTGATCTGTCCGAGAGCTCCTACGAGCAGTACTTC	CAISDLSESSYEQYF
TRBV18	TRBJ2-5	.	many	TGTGCCAGCTCACCACCTTCCAGAATGGAGACCCAGTACTTC	CASSPPSRMETQYF
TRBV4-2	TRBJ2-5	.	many	TGTGCCAGCAGCCAAGAGGTCAGAGGAGAGACCCAGTACTTC	CASSQEVRGETQYF
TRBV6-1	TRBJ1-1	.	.	TGTGCCAGCAGTGACCCGACAGGAGGGACTGAAGCTTTCTTT	CASSDPTGGTEAFF
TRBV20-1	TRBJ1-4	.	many	TGCAGTGCATCCTCAGGGTGGGCTAATGAAAAACTGTTTTTT	CSASSGWANEKLFF
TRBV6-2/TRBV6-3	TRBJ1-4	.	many	TGTGCCAGCAGTGAACCCCGGGGGTCCTCCACTAATGAAAAACTGTTTTTT	CASSEPRGSSTNEKLFF
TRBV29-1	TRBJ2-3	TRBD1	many	TGCAGCGGCCAGGCCGGGACAGGCAGCACAGATACGCAGTATTTT	CSGQAGTGSTDTQYF
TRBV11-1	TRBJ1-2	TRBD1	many	TGTGCCAGCAGCCCGAGGACAGGGGGCGTGTATGGCTACACCTTC	CASSPRTGGVYGYTF
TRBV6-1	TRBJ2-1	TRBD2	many	TGTGCCAGCAGTGAATTGGGCGGGGGGGCTAATGAGCAGTTCTTC	CASSELGGGANEQFF
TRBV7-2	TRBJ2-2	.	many	TGTGCCAGCGAAACACGGGAGTACACCGGGGAGCTGTTTTTT	CASETREYTGELFF
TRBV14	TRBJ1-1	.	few	TGTGCCAGCAGCCAAGGGGGGAGGAAAGCTTTCTTT	CASSQGGRKAFF
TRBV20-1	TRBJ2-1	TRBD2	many	TGCAGTGTTAACGGGGCGCGGGGGAAGGATGAGCAGTTCTTC	CSVNGARGKDEQFF
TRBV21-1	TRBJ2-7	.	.	TGTGCCAGCACAGGGGAGACGGAAATCTACGAGCAGTACTTC	CASTGETEIYEQYF
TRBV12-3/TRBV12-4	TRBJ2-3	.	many	TGTGCCAGCAGTTCAAACCGGGACTCAGGCACAGATACGCAGTATTTT	CASSSNRDSGTDTQYF